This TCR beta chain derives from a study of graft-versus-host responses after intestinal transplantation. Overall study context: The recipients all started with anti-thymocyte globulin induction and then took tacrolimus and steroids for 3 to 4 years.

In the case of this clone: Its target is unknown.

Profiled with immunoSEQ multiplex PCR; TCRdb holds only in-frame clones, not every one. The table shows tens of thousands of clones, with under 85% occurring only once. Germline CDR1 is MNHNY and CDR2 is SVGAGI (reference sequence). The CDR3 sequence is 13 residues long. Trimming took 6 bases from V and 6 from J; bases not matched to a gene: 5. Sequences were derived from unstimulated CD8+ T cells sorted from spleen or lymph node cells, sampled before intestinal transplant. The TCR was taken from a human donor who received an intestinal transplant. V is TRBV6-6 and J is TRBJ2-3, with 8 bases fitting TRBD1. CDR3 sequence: CASSQRTGDTQYF. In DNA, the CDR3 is TGTGCCAGCAGCCAAAGGACAGGGGATACGCAGTATTTT.